One T cell receptor (beta chain) is described in this entry. This sample was taken from a study of blood T cell repertoires in COVID-19. As handled by the study authors: The assay estimated nucleated cells by amplifying reference gene primers. Clones were sequenced by immunoSEQ multiplex PCR, and TCRdb holds only the in-frame ones, with some missing. V and J calls and clone size are given by that table; D and trimming were obtained from the DNA. The sample includes fewer than 500,000 clones, 70% to 90% of them seen just once. The CDR3 spans 12 residues. Germline CDR1 is LNHDA and CDR2 is SQIVND (reference sequence). Germline trimming cut 9 bases from V and 9 bases from J; bases unmatched to any gene: 4.

The clonotype was recovered from a woman in her late teens or twenties with acute COVID-19. The chain recombines TRBV19 with TRBJ1-6; TRBD1 aligns across 8 bases. The sequenced sample was PBMCs or T cells enriched from blood (not recorded which). CDR3 residues: CASGTGGSPLHF. The CDR3 DNA reads TGTGCCAGCGGGACAGGAGGTTCACCCCTCCACTTT.